Listed below are T cell receptor beta chains from one sample, sequenced in a study of control samples from healthy donors and cancer patients. Assay used: immunoSEQ multiplex PCR; TCRdb lists only in-frame clones, some missing. The sample records some 110,000 clones, roughly 92% being singletons. Material: blood. The receptors derive from a man younger than 40 in good health. CDR3s include the opening cysteine and the closing phenylalanine or tryptophan. D genes are given only for firm matches. Only some rows state a clone size, as once, few, many or a class for expanded clones.

>-|TRBJ1-5|TRBV5-1|14|-
CASSLDSSNQPQHF
TGCGCCAGCAGCTTGGACAGCAGCAATCAGCCCCAGCATTTT
>-|TRBJ1-4|TRBV6-5|14|-
CASSLDGVREKLFF
TGTGCCAGCAGTTTGGACGGGGTGAGGGAAAAACTGTTTTTT
>TRBD1|TRBJ1-1|TRBV27|15|-
CASSLRTGRNTEAFF
TGTGCCAGCAGTTTACGGACAGGGAGGAACACTGAAGCTTTCTTT
>-|TRBJ1-1|TRBV9|14|-
CASSVTTPGTEAFF
TGTGCCAGCAGCGTAACCACCCCAGGGACTGAAGCTTTCTTT
>-|TRBJ1-2|TRBV3-1/TRBV3-2|16|-
CASSQDPWGLNYGYTF
TGTGCCAGCAGCCAAGATCCTTGGGGCCTTAACTATGGCTACACCTTC
>TRBD1|TRBJ2-4|TRBV2|14|once
CASSLGQGAGIQYF
TGTGCCAGCAGTCTGGGACAGGGGGCCGGCATTCAGTACTTC
>-|TRBJ1-1|TRBV3-1/TRBV3-2|13|-
CASSLGPNTEAFF
TGTGCCAGCAGTCTCGGTCCAAACACTGAAGCTTTCTTT
>TRBD1|TRBJ1-1|TRBV28|13|-
CASYGQANTEAFF
TGTGCCAGCTATGGACAGGCGAACACTGAAGCTTTCTTT
>TRBD2|TRBJ2-1|TRBV11-3|14|once
CASSLSGGAELQFF
TGTGCCAGCAGCTTAAGCGGGGGGGCGGAACTACAGTTCTTC
>TRBD2|TRBJ2-3|TRBV30|13|-
CAWNWGGADTQYF
TGTGCCTGGAATTGGGGGGGAGCAGATACGCAGTATTTT
>-|TRBJ2-2|TRBV29-1|12|-
CSVAPNTGELFF
TGCAGCGTGGCCCCGAACACCGGGGAGCTGTTTTTT
>TRBD1|TRBJ2-3|TRBV29-1|14|once
CSVEGRGSTDTQYF
TGCAGCGTTGAAGGCAGGGGGAGCACAGATACGCAGTATTTT
>TRBD2|TRBJ2-4|TRBV3-1/TRBV3-2|15|-
CASSQGKLAWNIQYF
TGTGCCAGCAGCCAGGGTAAACTAGCGTGGAACATTCAGTACTTC
>-|TRBJ1-2|TRBV4-1|17|once
CASSQDREGRINYGYTF
TGCGCCAGCAGCCAAGATCGTGAGGGTCGGATTAACTATGGCTACACCTTC
>-|TRBJ2-3|TRBV2|16|-
CASSGRGEEWADTQYF
TGTGCCAGCAGTGGTAGGGGGGAGGAATGGGCAGATACGCAGTATTTT
>-|TRBJ1-1|TRBV5-1|14|-
CASSLGKTNTEAFF
TGCGCCAGCAGCTTGGGGAAGACGAACACTGAAGCTTTCTTT
>-|TRBJ1-5|TRBV15|15|-
CATSRDYRVDQPQHF
TGTGCCACCAGCAGAGATTACAGGGTCGATCAGCCCCAGCATTTT